The next 3 T cell receptor beta chains were all read from a single sample in a study of CD8+ T cells in alopecia areata. RNA extraction was followed by reverse transcription into cDNA, which acted as the sequencing template. Libraries were prepared by immunoSEQ multiplex PCR; TCRdb keeps only in-frame clonotypes and omits some of them. The repertoire has roughly 170,000 clones, 59% of them found once; the top ten carry about 14%. The starting material was CD4+ T cells sorted from blood, obtained at week 0. Receptors were obtained from a human donor with alopecia areata.

The rearrangement uses TRBV29-1 and TRBJ1-5; D gene unclear. The ends were cut back, 4 bases at V and 5 bases at J, with 12 bases in the middle. This CDR3 spans 13 amino acids. Germline CDR1 and CDR2: SQVTM and ANQGSEA. This CDR3 reads CSVAENLDQPQHF. The CDR3 coding sequence is TGCAGCGTTGCAGAGAATCTAGATCAGCCCCAGCATTTT.

The rearrangement joins TRBV29-1 to TRBJ2-3; TRBD1 might be the D (7 bases). The CDR3 runs 14 residues. Germline CDR1 reads SQVTM; CDR2 reads ANQGSEA. Trimming took off 8 bases at V and 1 base at J, with 16 bases between the two ends. The CDR3 coding sequence is TGCAGCATCTCGCAGGGGGGCGGCACAGATACGCAGTATTTT. Amino acids: CSISQGGGTDTQYF.

J is TRBJ2-3 and V is TRBV6-5; possible D gene TRBD1, 5 bases. The CDR3 has 13 amino acids. The germline V and J ends were trimmed by 6 bases and 3 bases, with 10 bases remaining between them. Germline loops: CDR1 MNHEY, CDR2 SVGAGI. CDR3 coding DNA: TGTGCCAGCAGACCCCCAGGGACAGATACGCAGTATTTT. Its protein product is CASRPPGTDTQYF.